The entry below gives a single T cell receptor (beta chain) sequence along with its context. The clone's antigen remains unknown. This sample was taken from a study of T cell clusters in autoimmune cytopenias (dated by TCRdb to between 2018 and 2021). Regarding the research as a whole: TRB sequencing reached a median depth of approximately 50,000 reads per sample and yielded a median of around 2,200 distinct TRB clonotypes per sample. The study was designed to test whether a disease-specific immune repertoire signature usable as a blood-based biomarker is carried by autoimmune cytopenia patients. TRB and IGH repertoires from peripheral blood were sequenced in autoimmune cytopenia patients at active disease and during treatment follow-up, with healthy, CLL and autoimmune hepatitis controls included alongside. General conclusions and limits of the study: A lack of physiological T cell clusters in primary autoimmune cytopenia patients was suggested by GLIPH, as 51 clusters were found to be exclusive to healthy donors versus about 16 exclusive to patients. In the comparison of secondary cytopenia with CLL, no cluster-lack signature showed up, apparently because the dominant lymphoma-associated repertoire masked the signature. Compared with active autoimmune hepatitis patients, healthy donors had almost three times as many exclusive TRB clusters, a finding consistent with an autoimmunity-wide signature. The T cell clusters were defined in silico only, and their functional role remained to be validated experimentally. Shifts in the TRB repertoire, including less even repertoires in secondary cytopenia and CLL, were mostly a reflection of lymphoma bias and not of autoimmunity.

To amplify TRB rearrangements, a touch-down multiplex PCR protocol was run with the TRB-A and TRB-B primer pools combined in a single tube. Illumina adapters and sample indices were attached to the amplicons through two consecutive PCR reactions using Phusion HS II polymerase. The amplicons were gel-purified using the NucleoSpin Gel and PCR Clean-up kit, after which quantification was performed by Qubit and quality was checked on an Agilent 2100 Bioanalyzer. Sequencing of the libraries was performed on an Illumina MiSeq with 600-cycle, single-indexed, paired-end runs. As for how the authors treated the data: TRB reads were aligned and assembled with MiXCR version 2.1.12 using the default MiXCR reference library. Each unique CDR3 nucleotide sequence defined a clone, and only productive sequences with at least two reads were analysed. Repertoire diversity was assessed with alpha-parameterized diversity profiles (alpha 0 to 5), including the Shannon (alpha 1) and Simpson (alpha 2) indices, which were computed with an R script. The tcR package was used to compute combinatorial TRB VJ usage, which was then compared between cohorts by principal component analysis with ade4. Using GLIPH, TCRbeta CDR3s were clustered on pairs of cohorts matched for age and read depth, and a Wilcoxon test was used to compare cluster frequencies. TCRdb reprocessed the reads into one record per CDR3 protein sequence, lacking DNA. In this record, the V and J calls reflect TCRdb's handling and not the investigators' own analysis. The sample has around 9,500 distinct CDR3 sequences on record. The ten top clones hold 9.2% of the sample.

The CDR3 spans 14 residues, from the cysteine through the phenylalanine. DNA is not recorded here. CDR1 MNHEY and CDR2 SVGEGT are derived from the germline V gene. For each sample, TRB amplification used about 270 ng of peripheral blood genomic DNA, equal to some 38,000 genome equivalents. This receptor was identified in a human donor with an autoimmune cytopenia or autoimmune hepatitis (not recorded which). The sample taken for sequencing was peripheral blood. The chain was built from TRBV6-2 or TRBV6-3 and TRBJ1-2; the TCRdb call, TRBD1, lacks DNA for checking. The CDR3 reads CASRSRGGGRGYTF.